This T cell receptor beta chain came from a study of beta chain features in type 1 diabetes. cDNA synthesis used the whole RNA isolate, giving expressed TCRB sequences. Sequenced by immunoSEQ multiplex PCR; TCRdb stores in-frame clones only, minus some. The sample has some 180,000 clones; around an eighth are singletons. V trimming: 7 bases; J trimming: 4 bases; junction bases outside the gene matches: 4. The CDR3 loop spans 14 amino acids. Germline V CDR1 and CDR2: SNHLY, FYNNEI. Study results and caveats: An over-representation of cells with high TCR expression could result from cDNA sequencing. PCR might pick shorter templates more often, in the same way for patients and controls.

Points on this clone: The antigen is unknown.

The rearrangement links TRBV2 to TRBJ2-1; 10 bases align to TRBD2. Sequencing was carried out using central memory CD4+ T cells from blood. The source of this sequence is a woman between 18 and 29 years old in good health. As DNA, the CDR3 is TGTGCCAGCATCCAGCGGGAGGGATACAATGAGCAGTTCTTC. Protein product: CASIQREGYNEQFF.